This TCR beta chain was captured by sequencing in a study of blood T cell repertoires in COVID-19. There are 14 residues in the CDR3. Trimming removed 1 base from V and 8 bases from J; junction bases left unmatched: 3. CDR1 is SEHNR, CDR2 FQNEAQ, per germline (reference sequence). Sequenced by immunoSEQ multiplex PCR; TCRdb stores in-frame clones only, minus some. The sample records 250,000 to 350,000 clones, 85% to 90% being singletons. The genes are TRBV7-9 and TRBJ2-1; 9 bases agree with TRBD1. The receptor was derived from a woman in her 50s with active or convalescent COVID-19. The source material was peripheral blood. CDR3 region: CASSLGTGVDEQFF. The CDR3 coding sequence is TGTGCCAGCAGCTTAGGGACAGGGGTGGATGAGCAGTTCTTC.